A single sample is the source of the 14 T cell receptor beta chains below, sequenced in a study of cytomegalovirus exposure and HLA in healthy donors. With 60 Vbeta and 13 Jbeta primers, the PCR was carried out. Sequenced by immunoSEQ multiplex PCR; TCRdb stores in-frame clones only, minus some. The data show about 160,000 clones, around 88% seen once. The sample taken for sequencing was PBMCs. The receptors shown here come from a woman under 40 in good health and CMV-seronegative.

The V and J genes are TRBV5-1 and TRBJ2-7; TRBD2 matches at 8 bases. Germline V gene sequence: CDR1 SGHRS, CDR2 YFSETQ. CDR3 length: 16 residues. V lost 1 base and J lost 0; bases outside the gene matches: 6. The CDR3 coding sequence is TGCGCCAGCAGCTTGTTAGCGGGGCCCAGCTCCTACGAGCAGTACTTC. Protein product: CASSLLAGPSSYEQYF.

In DNA form, the CDR3 reads TGTGCCAGCAGTCTCGGGACAGCCTACGAGCAGTACTTC. This translates into CASSLGTAYEQYF. V is TRBV27 and J is TRBJ2-5; TRBD1 agrees at 7 bases. The last part of the DNA fits TRBJ2-7 better; the J call may be wrong. CDR1 is MNHEY and CDR2 is SMNVEV in the germline V gene (reference sequence). The length of the CDR3 is 13 residues.

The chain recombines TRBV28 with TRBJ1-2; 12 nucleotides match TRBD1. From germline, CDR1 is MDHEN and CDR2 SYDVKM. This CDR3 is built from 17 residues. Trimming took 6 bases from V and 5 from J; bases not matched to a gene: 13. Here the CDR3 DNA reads TGTGCCAGCAGCCACACCGGGACAGGGGGCGAATTATATGGCTACACCTTC. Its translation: CASSHTGTGGELYGYTF.

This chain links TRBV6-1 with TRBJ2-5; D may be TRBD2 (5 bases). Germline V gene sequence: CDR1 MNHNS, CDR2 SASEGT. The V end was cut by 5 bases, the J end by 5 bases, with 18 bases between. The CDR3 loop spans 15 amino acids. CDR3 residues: CASSRRAEPPETQYF. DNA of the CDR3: TGTGCCAGCAGTAGGCGGGCCGAACCCCCGGAGACCCAGTACTTC.

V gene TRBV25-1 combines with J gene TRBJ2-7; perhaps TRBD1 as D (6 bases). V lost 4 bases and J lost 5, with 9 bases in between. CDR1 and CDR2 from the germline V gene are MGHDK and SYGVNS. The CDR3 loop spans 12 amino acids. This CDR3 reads CASSAQGDEQYF. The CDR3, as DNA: TGTGCCAGCAGTGCACAGGGTGACGAGCAGTACTTC.

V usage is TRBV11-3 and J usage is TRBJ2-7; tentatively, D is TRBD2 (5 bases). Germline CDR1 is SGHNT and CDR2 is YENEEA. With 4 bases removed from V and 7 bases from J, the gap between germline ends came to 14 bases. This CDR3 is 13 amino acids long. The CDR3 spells CASSSSSPGEQYF. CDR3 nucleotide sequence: TGTGCCAGCAGCTCAAGTAGTCCGGGGGAGCAGTACTTC.

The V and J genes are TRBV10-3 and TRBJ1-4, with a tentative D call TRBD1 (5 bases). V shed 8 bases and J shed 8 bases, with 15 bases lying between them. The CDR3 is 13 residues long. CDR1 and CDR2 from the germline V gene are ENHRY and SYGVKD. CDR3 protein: CAISRGEDEKLFF. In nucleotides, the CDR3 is TGTGCCATCTCAAGAGGGGAGGACGAAAAACTGTTTTTT.

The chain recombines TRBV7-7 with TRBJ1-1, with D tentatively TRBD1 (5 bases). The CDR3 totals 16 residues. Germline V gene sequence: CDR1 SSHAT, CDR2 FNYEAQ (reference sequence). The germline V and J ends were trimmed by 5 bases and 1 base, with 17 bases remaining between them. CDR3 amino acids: CASSPWVRGENTEAFF. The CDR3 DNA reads TGTGCCAGCAGCCCATGGGTTCGGGGGGAGAACACTGAAGCTTTCTTT. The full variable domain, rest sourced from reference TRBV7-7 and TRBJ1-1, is GAGVSQSPRYKVTKRGQDVTLRCDPISSHATLYWYQQALGQGPEFLTYFNYEAQPDKSGLPSDRFSAERPEGSISTLTIQRTEQRDSAMYRCASSPWVRGENTEAFFGQGTRLTVV.

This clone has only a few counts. In nucleotides, the CDR3 is TGTGCCGTCCGGTTGGGGAGGCTGAACACTGAAGCTTTCTTT. Protein product: CAVRLGRLNTEAFF. This chain connects TRBV6-1 to TRBJ1-1, with no clear D. Trimming removed 11 bases at V and 0 bases at J, with 16 bases between. The V gene's germline CDR1 is MNHNS and CDR2 SASEGT. The CDR3 is made up of 14 amino acids.

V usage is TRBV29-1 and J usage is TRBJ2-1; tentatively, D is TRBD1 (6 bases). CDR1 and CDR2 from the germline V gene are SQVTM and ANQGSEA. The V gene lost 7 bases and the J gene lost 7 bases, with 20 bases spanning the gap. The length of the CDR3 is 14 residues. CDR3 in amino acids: CSAGRAGVGNEQFF. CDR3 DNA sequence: TGCAGCGCGGGAAGGGCAGGGGTGGGGAATGAGCAGTTCTTC.

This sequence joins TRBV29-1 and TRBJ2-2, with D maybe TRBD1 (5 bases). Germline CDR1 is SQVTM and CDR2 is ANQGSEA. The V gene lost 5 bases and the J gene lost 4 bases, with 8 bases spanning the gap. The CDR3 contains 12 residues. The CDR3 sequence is CSVQGFTGELFF. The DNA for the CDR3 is TGCAGCGTTCAGGGCTTCACCGGGGAGCTGTTTTTT.

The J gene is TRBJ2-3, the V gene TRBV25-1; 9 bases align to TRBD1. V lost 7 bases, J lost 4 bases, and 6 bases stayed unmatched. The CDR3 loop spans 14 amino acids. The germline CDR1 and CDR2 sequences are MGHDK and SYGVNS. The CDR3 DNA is TGTGCCAGCACCCGGGACAGGGTTTCAGATACGCAGTATTTT. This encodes CASTRDRVSDTQYF.

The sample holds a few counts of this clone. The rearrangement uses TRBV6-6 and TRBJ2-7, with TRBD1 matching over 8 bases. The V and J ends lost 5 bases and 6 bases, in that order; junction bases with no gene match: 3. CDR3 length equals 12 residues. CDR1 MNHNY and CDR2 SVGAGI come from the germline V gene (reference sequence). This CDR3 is CASSPQGGEQYF. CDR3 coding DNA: TGTGCCAGCAGTCCACAGGGGGGCGAGCAGTACTTC.

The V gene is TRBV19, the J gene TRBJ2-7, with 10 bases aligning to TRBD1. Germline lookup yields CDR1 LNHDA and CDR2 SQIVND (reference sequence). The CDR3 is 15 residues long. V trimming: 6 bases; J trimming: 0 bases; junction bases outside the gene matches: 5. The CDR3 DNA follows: TGTGCCAGTAGCATGGGACAGGGGCACTCCTACGAGCAGTACTTC. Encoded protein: CASSMGQGHSYEQYF.